This T cell receptor beta chain stems from a study of T cell responses to AZD1222 COVID-19 vaccine. Study information: Second-dose timings of about 4 or about 12 weeks were pooled. Study-wide results and caveats: A rise in Spike-specific TCR breadth and depth followed two AZD1222 doses. CD4 TCRs linked to vaccination spanned spike, dominating at 160-218 and 743-854. Most donors were white British and more were female, and clonal diversity was possibly underestimated.

Remarks on this clone: Its cognate antigen is unknown.

This CDR3 is 15 amino acids long. Germline lookup yields CDR1 MNHEY and CDR2 SVGAGI. The trim removed 7 bases at V and 10 bases at J, leaving 11 bases unmatched. Sequencing was performed with immunoSEQ multiplex PCR; in TCRdb, only in-frame clones are kept and a portion is missing. Altogether more than 150,000 clones are present, 85% to 90% being singletons, with the ten largest covering 5% to 7%. This specimen consisted of peripheral blood, obtained on day 0 of AZD1222 vaccination. The chain links TRBV6-5 to TRBJ1-6; TRBD1 matches 9 bases. The origin of this receptor is an adult in good health. The CDR3 sequence is CASNLGQGLGSPLHF. DNA of the CDR3: TGTGCCAGCAACCTTGGACAGGGGCTTGGATCACCCCTCCACTTT.